This entry lists 5 T cell receptor beta chains sequenced from one sample in a study of blood T cell repertoires in COVID-19. The data were produced by immunoSEQ multiplex PCR, yet TCRdb's version contains in-frame clones alone and is incomplete. The table lists under 350,000 clones, about 86% of them singletons. The sequenced material came from PBMCs or T cells enriched from blood (not recorded which). The receptor source for this set is a middle-aged woman with acute COVID-19.

About this clone itself: Other DNA sequences in this specimen translate into the identical CDR3. The chain couples TRBV7-2 to TRBJ1-2; weak D call: TRBD1 (6 bases). The germline V and J ends were trimmed by 0 bases and 2 bases, with 7 bases remaining between them. Germline CDR1 is SGHTA and CDR2 is FQGNSA. The CDR3 totals 14 residues. CDR3 region: CASSLAQGNYGYTF. CDR3 DNA sequence: TGTGCCAGCAGCTTAGCACAGGGAAACTATGGCTACACCTTC.

About this clone: The sample contains more than one DNA sequence encoding this CDR3. The V gene is TRBV5-4, the J gene TRBJ1-1; 7 nucleotides line up with TRBD1. The CDR3 contains 15 residues. The germline V gene has CDR1 SGHNT and CDR2 YYREEE (reference sequence). The V and J ends lost 1 base and 1 base, in that order; junction bases with no gene match: 4. CDR3: CASSLPGTANTEAFF. CDR3 in DNA: TGTGCCAGCAGCTTGCCGGGGACAGCGAACACTGAAGCTTTCTTT.

The rearrangement links TRBV14 to TRBJ2-2; D is unclear. CDR1 is SGHDN and CDR2 is FVKESK in the germline V gene. Trimming cost V 5 bases and J 1 base, with 8 bases left between them. This CDR3 is 14 amino acids long. The CDR3 DNA follows: TGTGCCAGCAGCAGATCTAGGAACACCGGGGAGCTGTTTTTT. It is translated as CASSRSRNTGELFF.

V usage is TRBV7-8 and J usage is TRBJ2-2; unclear D gene. CDR3 size: 15 residues. V was shortened by 0 bases and J by 4 bases, with 9 bases between the two germline ends. Germline lookup yields CDR1 SGHVS and CDR2 FQNEAQ. CDR3 in DNA: TGTGCCAGCAGCTTAGCTCCCACTATCACCGGGGAGCTGTTTTTT. It encodes CASSLAPTITGELFF.

This chain uses TRBV7-2 with TRBJ2-7; 7 bases align to TRBD1. The length of the CDR3 is 14 residues. Germline V gene lookup returns CDR1 SGHTA and CDR2 FQGNSA. With 3 bases clipped from V and 0 bases from J, the junction kept 2 bases outside the gene matches. The CDR3 loop reads CASSLDRYSYEQYF. For the CDR3, the DNA is TGTGCCAGCAGCTTGGACAGGTACTCCTACGAGCAGTACTTC.